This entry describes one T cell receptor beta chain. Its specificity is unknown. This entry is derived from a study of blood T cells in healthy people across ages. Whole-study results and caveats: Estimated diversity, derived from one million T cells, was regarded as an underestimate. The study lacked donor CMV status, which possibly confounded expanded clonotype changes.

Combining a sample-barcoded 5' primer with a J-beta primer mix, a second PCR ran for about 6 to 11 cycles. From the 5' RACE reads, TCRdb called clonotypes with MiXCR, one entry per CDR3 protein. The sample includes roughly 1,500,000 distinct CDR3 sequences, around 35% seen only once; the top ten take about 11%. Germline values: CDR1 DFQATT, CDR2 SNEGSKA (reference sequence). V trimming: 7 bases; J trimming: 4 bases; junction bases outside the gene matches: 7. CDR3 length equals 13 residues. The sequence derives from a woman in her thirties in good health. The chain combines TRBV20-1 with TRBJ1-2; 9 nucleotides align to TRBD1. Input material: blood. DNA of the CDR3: TGCAGTGTTCCCCGGGACAGGGTCTATGGCTACACCTTC. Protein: CSVPRDRVYGYTF.